Following are 26 T cell receptor beta chains from one sample sequenced in a study of CD8 T cells in Susac syndrome. After extraction with the RNeasy kit, roughly 0.5 to 1 ug of the RNA was reverse transcribed using random hexamers. MiXCR, applied by TCRdb to the immunoSEQ multiplex PCR reads, yields one record per CDR3 protein. The profile shows 150,000 or so distinct CDR3 sequences, 94% of them singletons. Sequencing was done on a sample of CD4+ T cells from PBMCs. Receptor source: a human donor with multiple sclerosis.

CDR3 sequence (DNA): TGTGCCAGCAGTGCGAGCTATGAGCAGTTCTTC. It is translated as CASSASYEQFF. This chain uses TRBV6-1 with TRBJ2-1; D gene unclear. Germline values: CDR1 MNHNS, CDR2 SASEGT. The CDR3 has 11 amino acids. V lost 4 bases, J lost 8 bases, and 6 bases lay in between.

The chain is built from TRBV11-2 and TRBJ2-6; D ambiguous. The germline V gene has CDR1 SGHAT and CDR2 FQNNGV. The V and J ends lost 0 bases and 1 base respectively, with 7 bases between them. The CDR3 covers 16 residues. The CDR3 DNA is TGTGCCAGCAGCTTAGATGGAAGGTCTGGGGCCAACGTCCTGACTTTC. Translated, it gives CASSLDGRSGANVLTF.

The chain recombines TRBV27 with TRBJ2-7, with a weak D call TRBD2 (6 bases). Trimming stripped 5 bases from V and 1 base from J, with 21 bases between. The CDR3 sequence is 17 residues long. Germline V CDR1 and CDR2: MNHEY, SMNVEV (reference sequence). CDR3 sequence (DNA): TGTGCCAGCAGTCAAAGGGGCTGGAACGCGGGGTCCTACGAGCAGTACTTC. This gives the protein CASSQRGWNAGSYEQYF.

V usage is TRBV2 and J usage is TRBJ2-7; TRBD1 matches at 8 bases. Germline CDR1 and CDR2: SNHLY and FYNNEI. Trimming cost V 6 bases and J 2 bases; bases outside gene matches: 3. The CDR3 runs to 13 residues. CDR3 coding DNA: TGTGCCAGCAGGGACAGGGACCCCTACGAGCAGTACTTC. This gives the protein CASRDRDPYEQYF.

The chain couples TRBV5-1 to TRBJ1-1; D is ambiguous. In germline, CDR1 is SGHRS, CDR2 YFSETQ. Trimming shortened V by 2 bases and J by 4 bases, and 12 bases separated the two germline ends. This CDR3 comprises 14 residues. CDR3 region: CASSFSSVGTEAFF. CDR3 sequence (DNA): TGCGCCAGCAGCTTCTCCTCTGTTGGCACTGAAGCTTTCTTT.

The chain employs TRBV5-4 and TRBJ2-1; 12 nucleotides line up with TRBD2. The CDR3 is 17 residues long. The junction had 5 bases not matched to a gene; V was cut back by 1 base and J by 3 bases. Germline CDR1 and CDR2: SGHNT and YYREEE (reference sequence). CDR3 sequence: CASSLPLAGGYYNEQFF. The DNA for the CDR3 is TGTGCCAGCAGCTTGCCGCTAGCGGGAGGGTACTACAATGAGCAGTTCTTC.

The chain carries TRBV11-2 and TRBJ2-7; D might be TRBD2 (6 bases). Germline lookup yields CDR1 SGHAT and CDR2 FQNNGV. The CDR3 is 15 amino acids. The ends were cut back, 2 bases at V and 2 bases at J, with 13 bases in the middle. CDR3 sequence: CASSLTGTRTYEQYF. Written as DNA, the CDR3 is TGTGCCAGCAGCTTAACCGGGACTCGCACCTACGAGCAGTACTTC.

This sequence joins TRBV11-2 and TRBJ2-5; D might be TRBD2 (5 bases). The germline gives CDR1 SGHAT, CDR2 FQNNGV. Trimming removed 1 base from V and 3 bases from J, with 12 bases in between. The CDR3 loop spans 15 amino acids. CDR3 residues: CASSLGSGNKETQYF. CDR3 DNA sequence: TGTGCCAGCAGCTTAGGCTCCGGGAACAAAGAGACCCAGTACTTC.

The V call is TRBV3-1, the J call TRBJ2-3; D is undetermined. The CDR3 loop spans 14 amino acids. In germline, CDR1 is LGHDT, CDR2 YNNKEL (reference sequence). With 6 bases removed from V and 1 base from J, the gap between germline ends came to 11 bases. The chain's CDR3 is CASSQVGGTDTQYF. The CDR3 DNA follows: TGTGCCAGCAGTCAGGTTGGGGGCACAGATACGCAGTATTTT.

The J gene is TRBJ1-1, the V gene TRBV4-3; D remains ambiguous. The V gene's germline CDR1 is LGHNA and CDR2 YSLEER. Trimming shortened V by 0 bases and J by 5 bases, and 13 bases separated the two germline ends. The CDR3 is 15 amino acids. The CDR3 DNA sequence: TGCGCCAGCAGCCAAGAGCGACGAGTGGGGACTGAAGCTTTCTTT. Its protein product is CASSQERRVGTEAFF.

V usage is TRBV6-1 and J usage is TRBJ1-5; D unresolved. The CDR3 consists of 13 residues. Germline V gene data show CDR1 as MNHNS and CDR2 as SASEGT. The V and J ends lost 6 bases and 5 bases respectively, with 11 bases between them. In nucleotides, the CDR3 is TGTGCCAGCAGAGAGCAGAGAGATCAGCCCCAGCATTTT. Its translation: CASREQRDQPQHF.

The chain couples TRBV6-6 to TRBJ2-7; 14 bases line up with TRBD2. The germline CDR1 and CDR2 sequences are MNHNY and SVGAGI (reference sequence). The V segment lost 2 bases and the J segment 6 bases; nucleotides outside the gene matches: 3. This CDR3 region has 15 residues. CDR3: CASSYDGLAGGEQYF. Written as DNA, the CDR3 is TGTGCCAGCAGTTACGACGGACTAGCGGGAGGCGAGCAGTACTTC.

V and J are TRBV7-3 and TRBJ2-2, with D possibly being TRBD2 (5 bases). Looked up from germline, CDR1 is SGHTA and CDR2 is FQGTGA. Trimming left V 3 bases short and J 7 bases short, with 6 bases between. CDR3 size: 12 residues. The CDR3 reads CASSFGGGELFF. The CDR3 DNA sequence: TGTGCCAGCAGCTTCGGAGGCGGGGAGCTGTTTTTT. The full variable domain, with the rest looked up from reference TRBV7-3 and TRBJ2-2, is GAGVSQTPSNKVTEKGKYVELRCDPISGHTALYWYRQSLGQGPEFLIYFQGTGAADDSGLPNDRFFAVRPEGSVSTLKIQRTERGDSAVYLCASSFGGGELFFGEGSRLTVL.

The gene calls are TRBV7-9 and TRBJ2-5; 9 positions agree with TRBD2. The CDR3 has 14 residues. Losses at the gene ends were 5 bases for V and 4 bases for J; bases not matched to a gene: 5. Germline CDR1 SEHNR, CDR2 FQNEAQ (reference sequence). CDR3 in amino acids: CASSPGTSRETQYF. The DNA for the CDR3 is TGTGCCAGCAGCCCCGGGACTAGCCGAGAGACCCAGTACTTC.

This clonotype has only one observation. The chain recombines TRBV7-8 with TRBJ2-7; 12 positions match TRBD2. This CDR3 contains 17 residues. CDR1 is SGHVS and CDR2 is FQNEAQ in the germline V gene. Trimming cost V 1 base and J 0 bases; bases outside gene matches: 4. CDR3 sequence (DNA): TGTGCCAGCAGCTTAGGGGGACTAGCGGGTGACTCCTACGAGCAGTACTTC. This translates into CASSLGGLAGDSYEQYF.

J is TRBJ1-1 and V is TRBV7-9; D remains unclear. The length of the CDR3 is 16 residues. Trimming pared 0 bases from V and 4 bases from J, leaving 15 bases between. In germline, CDR1 is SEHNR, CDR2 FQNEAQ (reference sequence). The CDR3, as DNA: TGTGCCAGCAGCTTAGCCGCATGGGTGTCGCCCACTGAAGCTTTCTTT. It yields the protein CASSLAAWVSPTEAFF.

V and J are TRBV7-8 and TRBJ2-7, with D perhaps assigned TRBD1 or TRBD2 (5 bases each). V lost 5 bases and J lost 2, with 13 bases in between. The germline gives CDR1 SGHVS, CDR2 FQNEAQ. This CDR3 contains 14 residues. The CDR3 DNA follows: TGTGCCAGCAGCCCCGGGGACCTCCCCTACGAGCAGTACTTC. Its translation is CASSPGDLPYEQYF. Supplemented by reference TRBV7-8 and TRBJ2-7, the full variable domain reads GAGVSQSPRYKVAKRGQDVALRCDPISGHVSLFWYQQALGQGPEFLTYFQNEAQLDKSGLPSDRFFAERPEGSVSTLKIQRTQQEDSAVYLCASSPGDLPYEQYFGPGTRLTVT.

This clonotype came up a few times. The chain has TRBV28 and TRBJ1-1, with D tentatively TRBD1 (6 bases). CDR3 size: 13 residues. Germline V lookup: CDR1 MDHEN, CDR2 SYDVKM. Trimming cost V 5 bases and J 5 bases, with 12 bases left between them. This chain's CDR3 is CASSQGRRTEAFF. The CDR3 region has the DNA TGTGCCAGCAGTCAGGGGAGGAGGACTGAAGCTTTCTTT.

The chain employs TRBV5-1 and TRBJ1-5, with D possibly TRBD1 on 5 matching bases. Trimming cost V 3 bases and J 3 bases, with 13 bases left between them. The V gene's germline CDR1 is SGHRS and CDR2 YFSETQ. The CDR3 runs 15 residues. The CDR3 loop is CASSSTPGFNQPQHF. The CDR3 DNA sequence: TGCGCCAGCAGCTCTACCCCAGGGTTCAATCAGCCCCAGCATTTT.

The sample holds a few counts of this clonotype. The V and J genes are TRBV29-1 and TRBJ1-1; D not resolved. CDR3 length: 13 residues. Germline assignment: CDR1 SQVTM and CDR2 ANQGSEA. V was pared by 4 bases and J by 1 base, with 10 bases between. The CDR3 DNA reads as TGCAGCGTTGGGCGCGGATCGAACACTGAAGCTTTCTTT. Translation: CSVGRGSNTEAFF.

The V gene is TRBV4-1, the J gene TRBJ2-1; D might be TRBD1 or TRBD2, each matching 5 bases. This CDR3 region has 17 residues. CDR1 MGHRA and CDR2 YSYEKL come from the germline V gene. The V and J ends lost 4 bases and 0 bases respectively, with 16 bases between them. CDR3 coding DNA: TGCGCCAGCAGCCCTGGGCGCTGGGGGAGCTCCTACAATGAGCAGTTCTTC. Its protein is CASSPGRWGSSYNEQFF.

This clonotype was counted once. J is TRBJ2-1 and V is TRBV3-1; the D gene could be TRBD1 or TRBD2 (5 bases each). CDR1 is LGHDT, CDR2 YNNKEL, per germline (reference sequence). Trimming stripped 5 bases from V and 9 bases from J, with 11 bases between. The CDR3 length is 12 residues. CDR3 residues: CASSDGGGEQFF. In DNA, the CDR3 is TGTGCCAGCAGCGACGGTGGGGGTGAGCAGTTCTTC.

This chain links TRBV5-6 with TRBJ2-3, with D uncertain. The CDR3 totals 14 residues. Trimming stripped 2 bases from V and 3 bases from J, with 10 bases between. Germline V lookup: CDR1 SGHDT, CDR2 YYEEEE. This CDR3 reads CASSFTQVTDTQYF. DNA of the CDR3: TGTGCCAGCAGCTTTACGCAGGTAACAGATACGCAGTATTTT.

The rearrangement joins TRBV12-5 to TRBJ2-2, with 9 nucleotides matching TRBD1. The V gene end was trimmed by 11 bases and the J gene end by 8 bases; junction bases not matched to a gene: 9. Germline V gives CDR1 LGHNT, CDR2 FRNRAP. CDR3 length equals 13 residues. Here the CDR3 reads CAGRGQGVGELFF. The DNA for the CDR3 is TGTGCTGGCCGGGGACAGGGTGTGGGGGAGCTGTTTTTT.

This clonotype came up once. The rearrangement joins TRBV5-1 to TRBJ2-4, with D perhaps matching TRBD1 (6 bases). Trimming left V 2 bases short and J 7 bases short, with 10 bases between. This CDR3 contains 13 residues. Per germline, CDR1 SGHRS and CDR2 YFSETQ. This CDR3 is CASSFGQSNIQYF. CDR3 nucleotides: TGCGCCAGCAGCTTCGGACAGTCCAACATTCAGTACTTC.

This clonotype was seen just once. The V and J genes are TRBV19 and TRBJ2-3, with TRBD1 matching 10 bases. The germline gives CDR1 LNHDA, CDR2 SQIVND (reference sequence). V gave up 10 bases and J gave up 0 bases; unmatched junction bases: 7. The CDR3 covers 15 residues. CDR3 sequence (DNA): TGTGCCATCTCGGACAGGGGGTATAGCACAGATACGCAGTATTTT. This encodes CAISDRGYSTDTQYF.